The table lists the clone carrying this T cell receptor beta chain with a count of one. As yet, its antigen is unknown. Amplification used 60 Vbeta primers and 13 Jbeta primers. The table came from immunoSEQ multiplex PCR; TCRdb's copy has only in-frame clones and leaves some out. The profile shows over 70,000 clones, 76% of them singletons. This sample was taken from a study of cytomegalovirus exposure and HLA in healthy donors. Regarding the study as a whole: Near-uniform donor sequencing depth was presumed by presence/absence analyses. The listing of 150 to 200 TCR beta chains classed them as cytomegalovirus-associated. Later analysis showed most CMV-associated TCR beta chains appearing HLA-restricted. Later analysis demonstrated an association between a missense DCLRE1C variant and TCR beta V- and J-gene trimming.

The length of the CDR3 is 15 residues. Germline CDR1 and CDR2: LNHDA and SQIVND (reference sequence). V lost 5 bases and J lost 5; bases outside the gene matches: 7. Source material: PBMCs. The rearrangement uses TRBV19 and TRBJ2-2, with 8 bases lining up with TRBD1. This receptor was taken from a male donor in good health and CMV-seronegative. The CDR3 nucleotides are TGTGCCAGTAGTGGACAGGGAGGAAGGACCGGGGAGCTGTTTTTT. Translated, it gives CASSGQGGRTGELFF.